What follows are 12 T cell receptor beta chains derived from one specimen sequenced in a study of Ad26.COV2.S vaccination and SARS-CoV-2 variants. The sample's treatment: over 15 received Ad26.COV2.S at low or high dose, single or two shots; roughly five received placebo; per-sample allocation not given. The study sampled participants on day 63 after the first vaccine or placebo injection. Libraries were prepared by immunoSEQ multiplex PCR; TCRdb keeps only in-frame clonotypes and omits some of them. The data contain hundreds of thousands of clones, 80% to 90% of them singletons. Source: peripheral blood, taken in a trial of Ad26.COV2.S vaccine versus placebo. The receptors stem from a person between 18 and 59 years old who received the Ad26.COV2.S COVID-19 vaccine or a placebo.

The chain couples TRBV9 to TRBJ1-4, with 7 nucleotides matching TRBD1. The CDR3 runs to 15 residues. The germline V gene has CDR1 SGDLS and CDR2 YYNGEE. Unmatched junction bases numbered 8, after V lost 4 bases and J lost 5 bases. The CDR3 region is CASSLDRAPNEKLFF. Written as DNA, the CDR3 is TGTGCCAGCAGCCTCGACAGGGCCCCGAATGAAAAACTGTTTTTT.

The genes are TRBV11-3 and TRBJ2-3; 11 bases line up with TRBD2. CDR3 length: 16 residues. The germline V gene encodes CDR1 SGHNT and CDR2 YENEEA. The V gene end was trimmed by 5 bases and the J gene end by 4 bases; junction bases not matched to a gene: 8. The CDR3 DNA follows: TGTGCCAGCAGCCCAAGTAGCGGGGGGGAAGCAGATACGCAGTATTTT. It encodes CASSPSSGGEADTQYF.

This clone appeared a single time. V and J are TRBV30 and TRBJ2-7; 9 nucleotides align to TRBD1. Looked up from germline, CDR1 is GTSNPN and CDR2 is SVGIG (reference sequence). V shed 1 base and J 6 bases; nucleotides not matched to a gene: 7. This CDR3 contains 14 residues. This CDR3 reads CAWSEWGQGGEQYF. The CDR3 coding sequence is TGTGCCTGGAGTGAGTGGGGACAGGGAGGCGAGCAGTACTTC.

The chain recombines TRBV10-3 with TRBJ2-3, with 11 bases lining up with TRBD2. CDR3 length: 16 amino acids. The V gene's germline CDR1 is ENHRY and CDR2 SYGVKD. V lost 2 bases and J lost 5; bases outside the gene matches: 6. The CDR3: CAISESSGGAIDTQYF. For the CDR3, the DNA is TGTGCCATCAGTGAGAGTAGCGGGGGGGCGATAGATACGCAGTATTTT.

This chain connects TRBV7-9 to TRBJ2-7; 9 nucleotides match TRBD1. The germline gives CDR1 SEHNR, CDR2 FQNEAQ (reference sequence). This CDR3 is 14 amino acids long. V shed 1 base, J shed 3 bases, and the junction held 1 base outside the gene matches. CDR3 nucleotide sequence: TGTGCCAGCAGCTTAGAGGGACAGGGCTACGAGCAGTACTTC. This encodes CASSLEGQGYEQYF.

This clone was counted between two and nine times. This chain uses TRBV6-5 with TRBJ1-5; D not certain. Between the trimmed V and J ends, which lost 10 bases and 0 bases, there was a span of 7 bases. The CDR3 totals 12 residues. CDR1 is MNHEY and CDR2 is SVGAGI in the germline V gene. CDR3 DNA sequence: TGTGCCACCCCCCCTAGCAATCAGCCCCAGCATTTT. Its protein product is CATPPSNQPQHF.

The gene calls are TRBV10-3 and TRBJ2-2, with D unresolved. V was cut by 2 bases and J by 2 bases, with 9 bases left in between. The CDR3 contains 15 residues. CDR1 and CDR2 from the germline V gene are ENHRY and SYGVKD. The CDR3 reads CAISEVTLNTGELFF. CDR3 DNA: TGTGCCATCAGTGAGGTGACACTCAACACCGGGGAGCTGTTTTTT.

The V call is TRBV10-3, the J call TRBJ2-4; the D gene could be TRBD1 or TRBD2 (5 bases each). V was cut by 11 bases and J by 6 bases, with 17 bases left in between. CDR1 is ENHRY and CDR2 is SYGVKD in the germline V gene. The CDR3 is 13 amino acids. For the CDR3, the DNA is TGTGCCTCCTCCGGGACCGAAGTAAACATTCAGTACTTC. It specifies CASSGTEVNIQYF.

This clone was counted a few times. This sample includes further DNA sequences coding for the same CDR3. V usage is TRBV6-2 or TRBV6-3 and J usage is TRBJ2-7, with unresolved D. With 2 bases removed from V and 0 bases from J, the gap between germline ends came to 2 bases. The CDR3 extends over 12 amino acids. In germline, CDR1 is MNHEY, CDR2 SVGEGT. The CDR3 sequence: CASSYSSYEQYF. In DNA form, the CDR3 reads TGTGCCAGCAGTTACAGCTCCTACGAGCAGTACTTC.

The V and J genes are TRBV14 and TRBJ2-3, with TRBD1 as a possible D gene (6 bases). In germline, CDR1 is SGHDN, CDR2 FVKESK. V was clipped by 7 bases and J by 0 bases, with 11 bases between them. The CDR3 length is 14 residues. CDR3 sequence reads: CASNVDSSTDTQYF. Written as DNA, the CDR3 is TGTGCCAGCAACGTGGACAGCAGCACAGATACGCAGTATTTT.

The V gene is TRBV5-5, the J gene TRBJ2-7, with 8 positions matching TRBD1. There are 15 residues in the CDR3. V gave up 1 base and J gave up 2 bases; unmatched junction bases: 5. The germline V gene has CDR1 SGHKS and CDR2 YYEKEE (reference sequence). The CDR3 nucleotides are TGTGCCAGCAGCTTGCGAGGGACAGGACCCTACGAGCAGTACTTC. This gives the protein CASSLRGTGPYEQYF.

The genes are TRBV5-4 and TRBJ1-4; D call uncertain. The V end was cut by 4 bases, the J end by 5 bases, with 9 bases between. Germline CDR1 and CDR2: SGHNT and YYREEE (reference sequence). CDR3 length: 13 amino acids. CDR3: CASSIGMNEKLFF. The CDR3 coding sequence is TGTGCCAGCAGCATCGGCATGAATGAAAAACTGTTTTTT.